This entry is about one T cell receptor beta chain. This record comes from a study of blood T cell repertoires in COVID-19. Study overall: From T cells, B-cell-depleted T cells, or PBMCs came the material, which was cDNA or gDNA.

CDR1 is MDHEN and CDR2 is SYDVKM in the germline V gene. This CDR3 region has 13 residues. Trimming stripped 4 bases from V and 12 bases from J, with 15 bases between. The method was immunoSEQ multiplex PCR; TCRdb's version includes in-frame clones alone and lacks a portion of them. The profile covers under 250,000 clones, with under 90% appearing a single time and about 3.6% taken by the ten largest. The sequence was obtained from a woman in her forties who had been exposed to COVID-19. The sequenced material came from PBMCs or T cells enriched from blood (not recorded which). The chain is built from TRBV28 and TRBJ2-2; no clear D. The CDR3 sequence is CASSWPQFPKLFF. CDR3 bases: TGTGCCAGCAGTTGGCCCCAATTCCCCAAGCTGTTTTTT.